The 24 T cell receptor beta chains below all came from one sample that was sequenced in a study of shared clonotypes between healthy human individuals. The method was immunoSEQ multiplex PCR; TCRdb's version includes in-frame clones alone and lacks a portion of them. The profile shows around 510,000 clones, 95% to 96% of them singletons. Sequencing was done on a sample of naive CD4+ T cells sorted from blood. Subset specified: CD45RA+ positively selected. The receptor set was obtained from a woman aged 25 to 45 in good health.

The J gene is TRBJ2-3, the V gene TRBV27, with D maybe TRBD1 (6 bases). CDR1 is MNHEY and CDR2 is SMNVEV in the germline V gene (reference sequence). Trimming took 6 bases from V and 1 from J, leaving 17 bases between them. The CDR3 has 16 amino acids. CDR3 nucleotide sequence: TGTGCCAGCAGGTTTAACAGGGCCGTCGGCACAGATACGCAGTATTTT. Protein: CASRFNRAVGTDTQYF.

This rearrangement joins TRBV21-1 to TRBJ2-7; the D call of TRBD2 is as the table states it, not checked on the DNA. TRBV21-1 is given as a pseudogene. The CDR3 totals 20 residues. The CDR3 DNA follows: TGTGCCAGCAGCAAATGGTCCGTTCGAGGTGCGAGGGAGCGCGCCTACGAGCAGTACTTC. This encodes CASSKWSVRGARERAYEQYF.

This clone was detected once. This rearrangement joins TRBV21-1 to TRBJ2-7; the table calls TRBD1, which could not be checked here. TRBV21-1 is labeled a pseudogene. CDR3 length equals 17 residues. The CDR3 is CASSKAGQGSPSYEQYF. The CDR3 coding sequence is TGTGCCAGCAGCAAAGCCGGGCAGGGGAGTCCCTCCTACGAGCAGTACTTC.

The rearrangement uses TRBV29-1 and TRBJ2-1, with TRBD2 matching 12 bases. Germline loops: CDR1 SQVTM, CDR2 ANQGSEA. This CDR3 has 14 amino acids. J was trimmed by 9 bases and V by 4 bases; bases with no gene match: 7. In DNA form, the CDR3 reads TGCAGCGTTGGACTAGCGGGAGTTTTGGGTGAGCAGTTCTTC. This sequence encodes CSVGLAGVLGEQFF.

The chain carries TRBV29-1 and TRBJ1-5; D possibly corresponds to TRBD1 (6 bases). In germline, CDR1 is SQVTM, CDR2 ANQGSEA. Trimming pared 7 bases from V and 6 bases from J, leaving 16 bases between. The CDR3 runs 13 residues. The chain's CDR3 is CSAGETGFQPQHF. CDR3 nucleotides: TGCAGCGCTGGGGAAACAGGGTTTCAGCCCCAGCATTTT.

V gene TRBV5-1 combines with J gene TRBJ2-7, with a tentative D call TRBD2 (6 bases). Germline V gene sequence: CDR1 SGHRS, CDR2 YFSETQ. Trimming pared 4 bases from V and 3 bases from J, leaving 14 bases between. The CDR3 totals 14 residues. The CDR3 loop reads CASSPWSGGYEQYF. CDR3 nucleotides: TGCGCCAGCAGCCCCTGGTCCGGGGGCTACGAGCAGTACTTC.

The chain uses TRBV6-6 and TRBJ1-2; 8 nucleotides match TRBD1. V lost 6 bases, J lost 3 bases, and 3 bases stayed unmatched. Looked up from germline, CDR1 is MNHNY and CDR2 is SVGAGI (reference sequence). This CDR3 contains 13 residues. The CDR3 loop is CASSPTGDYGYTF. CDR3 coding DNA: TGTGCCAGCAGCCCGACAGGGGACTATGGCTACACCTTC.

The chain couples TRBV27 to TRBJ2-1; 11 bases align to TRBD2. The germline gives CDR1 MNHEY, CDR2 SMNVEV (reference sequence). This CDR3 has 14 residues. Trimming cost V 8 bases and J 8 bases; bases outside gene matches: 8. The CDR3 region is CASFSLAGVHEQFF. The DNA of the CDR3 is TGTGCCAGCTTTTCACTAGCGGGAGTTCATGAGCAGTTCTTC.

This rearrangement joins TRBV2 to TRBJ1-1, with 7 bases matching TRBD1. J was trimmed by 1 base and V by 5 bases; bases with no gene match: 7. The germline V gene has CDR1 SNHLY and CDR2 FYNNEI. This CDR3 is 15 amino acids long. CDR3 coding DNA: TGTGCCAGCAGTTTCGGGACAGCCCCGAACACTGAAGCTTTCTTT. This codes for CASSFGTAPNTEAFF.

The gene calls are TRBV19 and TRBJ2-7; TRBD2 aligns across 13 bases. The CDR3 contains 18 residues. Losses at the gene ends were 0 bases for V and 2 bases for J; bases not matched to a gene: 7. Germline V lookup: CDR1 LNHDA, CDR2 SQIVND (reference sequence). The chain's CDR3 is CASSIDHRTSGRTYEQYF. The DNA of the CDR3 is TGTGCCAGTAGTATAGATCATAGGACTAGCGGGAGAACCTACGAGCAGTACTTC.

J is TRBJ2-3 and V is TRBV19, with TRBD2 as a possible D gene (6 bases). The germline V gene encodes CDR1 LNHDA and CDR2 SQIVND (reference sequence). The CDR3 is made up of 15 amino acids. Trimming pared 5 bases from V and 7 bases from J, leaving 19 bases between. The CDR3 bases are TGTGCCAGTAGTGACCCCGGGACTCCGATAAATACGCAGTATTTT. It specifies CASSDPGTPINTQYF.

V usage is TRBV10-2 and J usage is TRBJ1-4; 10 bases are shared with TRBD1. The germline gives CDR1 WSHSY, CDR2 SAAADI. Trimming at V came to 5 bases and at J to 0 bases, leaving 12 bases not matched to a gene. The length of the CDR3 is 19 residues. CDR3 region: CASSHPPGQGQSTNEKLFF. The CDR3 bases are TGCGCCAGCAGTCACCCTCCGGGACAGGGGCAGTCAACTAATGAAAAACTGTTTTTT.

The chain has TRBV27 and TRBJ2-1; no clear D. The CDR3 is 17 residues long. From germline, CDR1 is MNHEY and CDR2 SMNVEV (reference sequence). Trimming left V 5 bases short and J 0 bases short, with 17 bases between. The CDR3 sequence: CASSTYRQVSSYNEQFF. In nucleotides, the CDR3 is TGTGCCAGCAGTACCTACCGCCAAGTGAGCTCCTACAATGAGCAGTTCTTC.

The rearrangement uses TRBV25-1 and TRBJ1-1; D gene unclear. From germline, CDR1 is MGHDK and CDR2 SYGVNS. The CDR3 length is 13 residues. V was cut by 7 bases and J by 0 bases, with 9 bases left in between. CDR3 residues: CASTKKMNTEAFF. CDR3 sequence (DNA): TGTGCCAGCACCAAGAAGATGAACACTGAAGCTTTCTTT.

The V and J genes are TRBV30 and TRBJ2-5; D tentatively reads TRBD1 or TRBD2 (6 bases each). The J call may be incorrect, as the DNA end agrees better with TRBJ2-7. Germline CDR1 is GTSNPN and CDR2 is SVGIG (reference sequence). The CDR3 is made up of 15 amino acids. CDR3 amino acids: CAWIGYRRGKYEQYF. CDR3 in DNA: TGTGCCTGGATTGGGTACCGGAGGGGGAAATACGAGCAGTACTTC.

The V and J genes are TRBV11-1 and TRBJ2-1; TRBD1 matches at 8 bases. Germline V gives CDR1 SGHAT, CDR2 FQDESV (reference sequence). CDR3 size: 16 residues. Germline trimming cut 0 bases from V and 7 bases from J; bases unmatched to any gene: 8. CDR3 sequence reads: CASSLAAGTGGNEQFF. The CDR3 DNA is TGTGCCAGCAGCTTAGCGGCCGGGACAGGAGGAAATGAGCAGTTCTTC.

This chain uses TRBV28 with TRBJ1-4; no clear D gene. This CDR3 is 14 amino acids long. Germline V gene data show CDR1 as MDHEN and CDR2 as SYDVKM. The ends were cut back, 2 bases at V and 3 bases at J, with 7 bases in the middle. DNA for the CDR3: TGTGCCAGCAGTTTAGGGAGCTCTAATGAAAAACTGTTTTTT. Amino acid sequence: CASSLGSSNEKLFF.

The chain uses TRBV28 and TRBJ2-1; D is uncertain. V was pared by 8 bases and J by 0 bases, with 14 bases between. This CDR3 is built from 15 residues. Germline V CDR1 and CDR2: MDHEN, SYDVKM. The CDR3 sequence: CASGPGSASYNEQFF. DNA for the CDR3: TGTGCCAGCGGACCTGGCTCGGCCTCCTACAATGAGCAGTTCTTC. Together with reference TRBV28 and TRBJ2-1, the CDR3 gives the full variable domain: DVKVTQSSRYLVKRTGEKVFLECVQDMDHENMFWYRQDPGLGLRLIYFSYDVKMKEKGDIPEGYSVSREKKERFSLILESASTNQTSMYLCASGPGSASYNEQFFGPGTRLTVL.

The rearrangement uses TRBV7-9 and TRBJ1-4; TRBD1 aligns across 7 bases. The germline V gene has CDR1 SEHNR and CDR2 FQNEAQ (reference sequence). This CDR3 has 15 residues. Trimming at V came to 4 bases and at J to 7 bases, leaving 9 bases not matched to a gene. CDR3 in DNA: TGTGCCAGCAGCTCCACTCAGGGGGTTCGTGAAAAACTGTTTTTT. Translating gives CASSSTQGVREKLFF.

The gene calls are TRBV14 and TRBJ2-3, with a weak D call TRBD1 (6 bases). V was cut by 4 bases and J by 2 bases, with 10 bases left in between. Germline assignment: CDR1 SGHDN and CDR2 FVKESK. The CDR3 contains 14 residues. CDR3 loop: CASSRQDFTDTQYF. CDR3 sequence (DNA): TGTGCCAGCAGCCGACAGGACTTCACAGATACGCAGTATTTT.

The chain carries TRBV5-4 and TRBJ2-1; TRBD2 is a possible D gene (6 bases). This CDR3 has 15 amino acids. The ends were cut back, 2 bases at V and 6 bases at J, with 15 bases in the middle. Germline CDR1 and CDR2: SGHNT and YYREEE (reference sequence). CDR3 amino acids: CASSFQPGVGNEQFF. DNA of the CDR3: TGTGCCAGCAGCTTTCAACCGGGAGTCGGCAATGAGCAGTTCTTC.

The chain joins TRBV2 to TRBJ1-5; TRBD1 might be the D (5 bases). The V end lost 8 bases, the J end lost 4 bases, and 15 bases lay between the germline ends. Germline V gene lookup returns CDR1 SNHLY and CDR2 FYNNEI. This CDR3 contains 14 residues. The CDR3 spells CASGAGLLNQPQHF. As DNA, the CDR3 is TGTGCCAGCGGGGCAGGACTTCTTAATCAGCCCCAGCATTTT.

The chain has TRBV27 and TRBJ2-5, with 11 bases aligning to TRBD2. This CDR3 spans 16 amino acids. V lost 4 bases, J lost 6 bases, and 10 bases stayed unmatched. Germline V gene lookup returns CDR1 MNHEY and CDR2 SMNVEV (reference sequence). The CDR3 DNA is TGTGCCAGCAGTTCCCTAACTAGCGGGAGTGCGCAGACCCAGTACTTC. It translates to CASSSLTSGSAQTQYF.

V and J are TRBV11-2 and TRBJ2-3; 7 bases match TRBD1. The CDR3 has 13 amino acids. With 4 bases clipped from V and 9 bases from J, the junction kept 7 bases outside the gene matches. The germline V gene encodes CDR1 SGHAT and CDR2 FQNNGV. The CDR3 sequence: CASSSTTGVTQYF. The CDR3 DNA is TGTGCCAGCAGCTCGACAACAGGGGTGACGCAGTATTTT. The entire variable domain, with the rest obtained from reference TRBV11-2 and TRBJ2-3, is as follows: EAGVAQSPRYKIIEKRQSVAFWCNPISGHATLYWYQQILGQGPKLLIQFQNNGVVDDSQLPKDRFSAERLKGVDSTLKIQPAKLEDSAVYLCASSSTTGVTQYFGPGTRLTVL.